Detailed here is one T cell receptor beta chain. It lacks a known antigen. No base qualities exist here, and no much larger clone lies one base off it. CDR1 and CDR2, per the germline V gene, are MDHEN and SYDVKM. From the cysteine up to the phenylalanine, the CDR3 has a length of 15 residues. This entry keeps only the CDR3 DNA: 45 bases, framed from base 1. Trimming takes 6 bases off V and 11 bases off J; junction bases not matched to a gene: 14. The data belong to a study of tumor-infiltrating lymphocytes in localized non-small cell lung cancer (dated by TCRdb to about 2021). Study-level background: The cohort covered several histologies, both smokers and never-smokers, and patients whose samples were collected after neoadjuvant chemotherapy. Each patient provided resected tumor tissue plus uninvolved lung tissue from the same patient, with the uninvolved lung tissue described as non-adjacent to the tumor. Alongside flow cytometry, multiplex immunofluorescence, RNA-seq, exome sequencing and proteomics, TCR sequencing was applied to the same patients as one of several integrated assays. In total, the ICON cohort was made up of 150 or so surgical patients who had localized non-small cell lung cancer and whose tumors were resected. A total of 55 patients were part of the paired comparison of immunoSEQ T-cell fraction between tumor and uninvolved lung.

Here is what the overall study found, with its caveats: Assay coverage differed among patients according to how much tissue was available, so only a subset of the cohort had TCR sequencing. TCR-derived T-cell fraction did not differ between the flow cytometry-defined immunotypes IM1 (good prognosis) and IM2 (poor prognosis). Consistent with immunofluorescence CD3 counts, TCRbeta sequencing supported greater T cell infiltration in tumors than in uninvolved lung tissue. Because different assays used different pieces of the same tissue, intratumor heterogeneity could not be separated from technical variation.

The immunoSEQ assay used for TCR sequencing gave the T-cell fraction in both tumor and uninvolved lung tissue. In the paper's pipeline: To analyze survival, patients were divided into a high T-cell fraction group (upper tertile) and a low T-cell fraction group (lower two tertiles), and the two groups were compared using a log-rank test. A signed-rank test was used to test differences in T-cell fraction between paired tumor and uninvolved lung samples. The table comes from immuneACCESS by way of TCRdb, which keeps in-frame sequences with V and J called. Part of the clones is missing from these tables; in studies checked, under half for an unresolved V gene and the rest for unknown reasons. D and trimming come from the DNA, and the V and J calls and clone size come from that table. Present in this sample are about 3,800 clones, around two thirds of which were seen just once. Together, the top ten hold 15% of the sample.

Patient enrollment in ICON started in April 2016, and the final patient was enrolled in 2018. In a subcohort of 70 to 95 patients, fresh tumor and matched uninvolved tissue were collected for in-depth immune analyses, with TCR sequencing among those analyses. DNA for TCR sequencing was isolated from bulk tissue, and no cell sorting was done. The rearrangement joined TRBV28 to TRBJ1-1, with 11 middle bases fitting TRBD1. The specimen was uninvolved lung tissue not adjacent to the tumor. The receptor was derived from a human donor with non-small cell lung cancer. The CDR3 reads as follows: CASRVLNLRDRGAFF. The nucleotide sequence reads TGTGCCAGCAGAGTCCTCAACCTCCGGGACAGGGGGGCTTTCTTT.